Reported below is one T cell receptor beta chain. This sample is part of a study of shared clonotypes between healthy human individuals. Study-level information: For every donor, three CD4 naive, three CD4 memory, two CD8 naive and one CD8 memory plates were used.

The method was immunoSEQ multiplex PCR; TCRdb's version includes in-frame clones alone and lacks a portion of them. Altogether about 1.1 million clones are present, 75% to 80% being singletons, with the ten largest covering around 0.47%. CDR3 size: 13 residues. From germline, CDR1 is GTSNPN and CDR2 SVGIG (reference sequence). V was trimmed by 2 bases and J by 9 bases, leaving 14 bases between them. This sequence joins TRBV30 and TRBJ2-1, with D perhaps TRBD1 or TRBD2 (6 bases each). Sequencing input: memory CD4+ T cells from PBMCs. Subset denoted: CD45RA-negative fraction. This receptor was identified in a man between 18 and 35 years old in good health. Some clones in this sample may be carry-over from other donors' samples. In DNA form, the CDR3 reads TGTGCCTGGAGTAGCTGGGGGGCGGGTGAGCAGTTCTTC. Amino acid sequence: CAWSSWGAGEQFF.